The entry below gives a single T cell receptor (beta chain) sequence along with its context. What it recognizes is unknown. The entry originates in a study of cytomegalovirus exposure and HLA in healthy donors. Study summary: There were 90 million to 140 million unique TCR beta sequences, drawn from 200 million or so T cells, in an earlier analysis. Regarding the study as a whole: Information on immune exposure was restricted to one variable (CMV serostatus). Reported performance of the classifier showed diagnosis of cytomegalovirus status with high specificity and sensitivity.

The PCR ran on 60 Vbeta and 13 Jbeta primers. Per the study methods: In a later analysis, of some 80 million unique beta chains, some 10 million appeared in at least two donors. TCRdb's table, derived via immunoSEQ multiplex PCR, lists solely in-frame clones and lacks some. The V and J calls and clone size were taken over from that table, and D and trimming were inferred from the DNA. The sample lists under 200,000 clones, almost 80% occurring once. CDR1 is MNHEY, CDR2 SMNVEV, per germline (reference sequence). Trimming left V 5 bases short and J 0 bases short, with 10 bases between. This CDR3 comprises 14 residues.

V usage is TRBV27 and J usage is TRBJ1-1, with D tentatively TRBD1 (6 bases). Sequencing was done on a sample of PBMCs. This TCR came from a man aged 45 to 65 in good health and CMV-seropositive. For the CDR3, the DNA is TGTGCCAGCAGTACAGGGCTGATGAACACTGAAGCTTTCTTT. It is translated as CASSTGLMNTEAFF.